These T cell receptor beta chains were read from a single sample in a study of T cell repertoires in cytomegalovirus infection. The antigens these receptors bind are not known. Each CDR3 protein is one row after TCRdb ran MiXCR on the reads. The sample records around 19,000 distinct CDR3 sequences, about 39% being singletons. The starting material was CD8+ T cells from cultured PBMCs, obtained from culture after CMV antigen stimulation. The receptors come from a human donor in good health (CMV status not recorded). Some clones in this sample may be carry-over from other donors' samples. CDR3s include the opening cysteine and the closing phenylalanine or tryptophan. Fields, in order: D gene, clone size, J gene, CDR3 length, V gene, CDR3 DNA, CDR3 protein. D genes are given only for firm matches. Expanded clones are given a class, and other clones once, few, many or no size at all.

TRBD1,.,TRBJ2-7,14,TRBV28,TGTGCCAGCAGTTTATTCAGGGGGCTGGACGAGCAGTACTTC,CASSLFRGLDEQYF
TRBD2,once,TRBJ2-1,17,TRBV5-1,TGCGCCAGCAGCCCCTCCGGGGGACTAGCGGGAGTGACTGAGCAGTTCTTC,CASSPSGGLAGVTEQFF
.,.,TRBJ1-1,15,TRBV5-1,TGCGCCAGCAGCTTGGCCGCACAGAGCAACACTGAAGCTTTCTTT,CASSLAAQSNTEAFF
.,few,TRBJ1-6,12,TRBV7-8,TGTGCCAGCAGCTTAGGGGGGTCACCCCTCCACTTT,CASSLGGSPLHF
TRBD1,many,TRBJ2-7,15,TRBV7-6,TGTGCCAGCAGCCGCCGACAGGGACCTTCCTACGAGCAGTACTTC,CASSRRQGPSYEQYF
.,few,TRBJ2-3,12,TRBV7-2,TGTGCCAGCACCCTAAGGGCAGATACGCAGTATTTT,CASTLRADTQYF
TRBD2,.,TRBJ2-1,19,TRBV7-9,TGTGCCAGCAGCGCCCGATTAGGGCTAGCGGGAGGGCCTGAGAATGAGCAGTTCTTC,CASSARLGLAGGPENEQFF
.,.,TRBJ1-5,14,TRBV12-3/TRBV12-4,TGTGCCAGCAGTTTAACAGGGCCGGGTCAGCCCCAGCATTTT,CASSLTGPGQPQHF
TRBD1,medium-sized,TRBJ1-2,14,TRBV7-8,TGTGCCAGCAGCCCCGGACAGGGGAACTATGGCTACACCTTC,CASSPGQGNYGYTF
.,few,TRBJ2-5,11,TRBV7-2,TGTGCCAGCAGATCGGATGGTGACCAGTACTTC,CASRSDGDQYF
TRBD1,few,TRBJ2-4,13,TRBV5-6,TGTGCCAGCAGATCGACAGGGGAAAACATTCAGTACTTC,CASRSTGENIQYF
.,few,TRBJ1-1,15,TRBV7-2,TGTGCCAGCAGCTTCCCTCAAGACTCATACACTGAAGCTTTCTTT,CASSFPQDSYTEAFF
.,.,TRBJ2-1,15,TRBV4-2,TGTGCCAGCAGCCAATCGGCAACAGGGAGGAATGAGCAGTTCTTC,CASSQSATGRNEQFF
TRBD1,.,TRBJ1-4,15,TRBV12-3/TRBV12-4,TGTGCCAGCACCAAGACAGGGCCGGCTAATGAAAAACTGTTTTTT,CASTKTGPANEKLFF
TRBD2,.,TRBJ2-7,15,TRBV18,TGTGCCAGCTCACTTGGACTAGCGGGGGTTACGTTGCAGTACTTC,CASSLGLAGVTLQYF
.,.,TRBJ1-2,16,TRBV20-1,TGCAGTGCTATAGAAATGGGGGCGGGTCGAGACTATGGCTACACCTTC,CSAIEMGAGRDYGYTF
TRBD1,.,TRBJ2-2,15,TRBV19,TGTGCCAGTAGGCCGGGACAGGGGAACACCGGGGAGCTGTTTTTT,CASRPGQGNTGELFF
.,few,TRBJ2-1,16,TRBV7-9,TGTGCCAGCAGCTCAGGGGGGGGGGAGAGTTACAATGAGCAGTTCTTC,CASSSGGGESYNEQFF
.,.,TRBJ2-2,14,TRBV6-1,TGTGCCAGCAGTATGACGGTCAACACCGGGGAGCTGTTTTTT,CASSMTVNTGELFF
.,few,TRBJ2-2,14,TRBV7-8,TGTGCCAGCAGCTTAGTGGAGGAGGCCGGGGAGCTGTTTTTT,CASSLVEEAGELFF
.,.,TRBJ2-7,11,TRBV6-1,TGTGCCAGCAGTTGGAACTACGAGCAGTACTTC,CASSWNYEQYF
.,many,TRBJ1-3,14,TRBV7-8,TGTGCCAGCAGCTTAGGGACGTCGGGAAACACCATATATTTT,CASSLGTSGNTIYF
.,many,TRBJ1-6,15,TRBV28,TGTGCCAGCAGCCGTCGACACTTTTATAATTCACCCCTCCACTTT,CASSRRHFYNSPLHF
.,few,TRBJ1-4,15,TRBV7-2,TGTGCCAGCAGCTTAGCCGGGACGGGTGGTTTAAAACTGTTTTTT,CASSLAGTGGLKLFF
.,.,TRBJ1-2,14,TRBV28,TGTGCCAGCAGCGGGACTCCGAGGGGCTATGGCTACACCTTC,CASSGTPRGYGYTF
.,.,TRBJ1-6,16,TRBV15,TGTGCCACCAGCAGAGAGGGAGCTATCTATAATTCACCCCTCCACTTT,CATSREGAIYNSPLHF
TRBD2,few,TRBJ2-3,17,TRBV4-2,TGTGCCAGCAGCCAAGAAGGCAGTGGGGCCGGGAGGGATACGCAGTATTTT,CASSQEGSGAGRDTQYF
.,.,TRBJ2-1,15,TRBV7-9,TGTGCCAGCAGCCTCTCGGAGGAGTCCCACAATGAGCAGTTCTTC,CASSLSEESHNEQFF
.,many,TRBJ1-5,11,TRBV10-1,TGCGCCATCGCACGTCTCGCCCAGGCGCATTTT,CAIARLAQAHF
.,few,TRBJ1-1,12,TRBV12-3/TRBV12-4,TGTGCCAGCAGTTTTGGGAACACTGAAGCTTTCTTT,CASSFGNTEAFF
.,few,TRBJ2-1,13,TRBV27,TGTGCCAGCAGTTTACAAGGGGACAATGAGCAGTTCTTC,CASSLQGDNEQFF
.,many,TRBJ1-3,13,TRBV11-2,TGTGCCAGCAGCGCAGGGGATTTCAACACCATATATTTT,CASSAGDFNTIYF
.,.,TRBJ2-7,12,TRBV7-6,TGTGCCAGCAGCCCCACAGGATACGAGCAGTACTTC,CASSPTGYEQYF
.,.,TRBJ2-1,18,TRBV6-2/TRBV6-3,TGTGCCAGCAGCGATCCCGACGGGGCGAGAGGGAGATGGAATGAGCAGTTCTTC,CASSDPDGARGRWNEQFF
TRBD1,.,TRBJ1-6,14,TRBV5-6,TGTGCCAGCAGCAGGAGGGGGCTTAATTCACCCCTCCACTTT,CASSRRGLNSPLHF
.,.,TRBJ1-3,14,TRBV7-4,TGTGCCAGCGGCATTACAGTCTCTGGAAACACCATATATTTT,CASGITVSGNTIYF
.,.,TRBJ2-1,15,TRBV7-9,TGTGCCAGCAGCTTCTCCGAGATCACCTACAATGAGCAGTTCTTC,CASSFSEITYNEQFF
.,few,TRBJ1-1,14,TRBV11-2,TGTGCCAGCAGTGTGCACAGGGCGGACACTGAAGCTTTCTTT,CASSVHRADTEAFF
.,few,TRBJ1-2,13,TRBV20-1,TGCAGTGCTACCGGGAACTCCAACTATGGCTACACCTTC,CSATGNSNYGYTF
TRBD1,.,TRBJ1-2,17,TRBV15,TGTGCCACCAGCAGAGATTACCGCCAGGGGGGAAACTATGGCTACACCTTC,CATSRDYRQGGNYGYTF
.,.,TRBJ2-7,13,TRBV7-9,TGTGCCAGCAGCCCGGGGGGCGGCTACGAGCAGTACTTC,CASSPGGGYEQYF
TRBD1,.,TRBJ1-4,15,TRBV7-2,TGTGCCAGCAGCGATCCGGGACAGGCAAATGAAAAACTGTTTTTT,CASSDPGQANEKLFF
TRBD1,few,TRBJ2-2,15,TRBV19,TGTGCCACCAAGTTGGACAGGGGGCAAGTCGGGGAGCTGTTTTTT,CATKLDRGQVGELFF
TRBD2,.,TRBJ2-1,18,TRBV6-5,TGTGCCAGCAGACACAGGTCTAGCGGGGCCACCCGGAACAATGAGCAGTTCTTC,CASRHRSSGATRNNEQFF
.,.,TRBJ2-1,16,TRBV6-1,TGTGCCAGCAGTGAAGGGCCATCGGCTTTAGGGTATGAGCAGTTCTTC,CASSEGPSALGYEQFF
TRBD1,.,TRBJ1-2,15,TRBV10-3,TGTGCCATCAGTGAGACTTCGGGACAGGGGGATGGCTACACCTTC,CAISETSGQGDGYTF
TRBD2,many,TRBJ2-1,16,TRBV29-1,TGCAGCGCCCGTAGTGGCGGGGGTCGGGGCTACAATGAGCAGTTCTTC,CSARSGGGRGYNEQFF
.,.,TRBJ2-2,17,TRBV4-3,TGCGCCAGCAGCCAAGGAGGTTGGGGAGAGTTATCCGGGGAGCTGTTTTTT,CASSQGGWGELSGELFF
TRBD2,.,TRBJ2-3,15,TRBV19,TGTGCCAGTAGTGCCCGCGGGGGGAGCACAGATACGCAGTATTTT,CASSARGGSTDTQYF
TRBD1,.,TRBJ2-7,14,TRBV6-6,TGTGCCAGCAGCCACGGACAGGGTGGGTACGAGCAGTACTTC,CASSHGQGGYEQYF
.,once,TRBJ1-1,14,TRBV6-2/TRBV6-3,TGTGCCAGCATAACAGGGTTGCCGAACACTGAAGCTTTCTTT,CASITGLPNTEAFF
.,few,TRBJ1-2,15,TRBV4-2,TGTGCCAGCAGCCAAGTAGGCGCTCTCGACTATGGCTACACCTTC,CASSQVGALDYGYTF
.,.,TRBJ2-7,16,TRBV6-2/TRBV6-3,TGTGCCAGCAGTTACTCAGTAAAGGACAGAACCTACGAGCAGTACTTC,CASSYSVKDRTYEQYF
.,.,TRBJ2-7,14,TRBV6-5,TGTGCCAGCAGCCGACGGGCATCCGAGGGCGGGCAGTACTTC,CASSRRASEGGQYF
TRBD1,.,TRBJ1-6,17,TRBV7-2,TGTGCCAGCAGCTCGCCACAGGGGGCCAGCCGAAATTCACCCCTCCACTTT,CASSSPQGASRNSPLHF
.,.,TRBJ2-7,13,TRBV28,TGTGCCAGCAGGGGGACCTATGGGACTTGGCAGTACTTC,CASRGTYGTWQYF
.,.,TRBJ2-7,16,TRBV3-1,TGTGCCAGCAGCCTCGGGTCTTCTGGGGGCGTCTACGAGCAGTACTTC,CASSLGSSGGVYEQYF
.,.,TRBJ1-2,13,TRBV12-3/TRBV12-4,TGTGCCAGCACCTCGGTAAAGGGAAATGGCTACACCTTC,CASTSVKGNGYTF